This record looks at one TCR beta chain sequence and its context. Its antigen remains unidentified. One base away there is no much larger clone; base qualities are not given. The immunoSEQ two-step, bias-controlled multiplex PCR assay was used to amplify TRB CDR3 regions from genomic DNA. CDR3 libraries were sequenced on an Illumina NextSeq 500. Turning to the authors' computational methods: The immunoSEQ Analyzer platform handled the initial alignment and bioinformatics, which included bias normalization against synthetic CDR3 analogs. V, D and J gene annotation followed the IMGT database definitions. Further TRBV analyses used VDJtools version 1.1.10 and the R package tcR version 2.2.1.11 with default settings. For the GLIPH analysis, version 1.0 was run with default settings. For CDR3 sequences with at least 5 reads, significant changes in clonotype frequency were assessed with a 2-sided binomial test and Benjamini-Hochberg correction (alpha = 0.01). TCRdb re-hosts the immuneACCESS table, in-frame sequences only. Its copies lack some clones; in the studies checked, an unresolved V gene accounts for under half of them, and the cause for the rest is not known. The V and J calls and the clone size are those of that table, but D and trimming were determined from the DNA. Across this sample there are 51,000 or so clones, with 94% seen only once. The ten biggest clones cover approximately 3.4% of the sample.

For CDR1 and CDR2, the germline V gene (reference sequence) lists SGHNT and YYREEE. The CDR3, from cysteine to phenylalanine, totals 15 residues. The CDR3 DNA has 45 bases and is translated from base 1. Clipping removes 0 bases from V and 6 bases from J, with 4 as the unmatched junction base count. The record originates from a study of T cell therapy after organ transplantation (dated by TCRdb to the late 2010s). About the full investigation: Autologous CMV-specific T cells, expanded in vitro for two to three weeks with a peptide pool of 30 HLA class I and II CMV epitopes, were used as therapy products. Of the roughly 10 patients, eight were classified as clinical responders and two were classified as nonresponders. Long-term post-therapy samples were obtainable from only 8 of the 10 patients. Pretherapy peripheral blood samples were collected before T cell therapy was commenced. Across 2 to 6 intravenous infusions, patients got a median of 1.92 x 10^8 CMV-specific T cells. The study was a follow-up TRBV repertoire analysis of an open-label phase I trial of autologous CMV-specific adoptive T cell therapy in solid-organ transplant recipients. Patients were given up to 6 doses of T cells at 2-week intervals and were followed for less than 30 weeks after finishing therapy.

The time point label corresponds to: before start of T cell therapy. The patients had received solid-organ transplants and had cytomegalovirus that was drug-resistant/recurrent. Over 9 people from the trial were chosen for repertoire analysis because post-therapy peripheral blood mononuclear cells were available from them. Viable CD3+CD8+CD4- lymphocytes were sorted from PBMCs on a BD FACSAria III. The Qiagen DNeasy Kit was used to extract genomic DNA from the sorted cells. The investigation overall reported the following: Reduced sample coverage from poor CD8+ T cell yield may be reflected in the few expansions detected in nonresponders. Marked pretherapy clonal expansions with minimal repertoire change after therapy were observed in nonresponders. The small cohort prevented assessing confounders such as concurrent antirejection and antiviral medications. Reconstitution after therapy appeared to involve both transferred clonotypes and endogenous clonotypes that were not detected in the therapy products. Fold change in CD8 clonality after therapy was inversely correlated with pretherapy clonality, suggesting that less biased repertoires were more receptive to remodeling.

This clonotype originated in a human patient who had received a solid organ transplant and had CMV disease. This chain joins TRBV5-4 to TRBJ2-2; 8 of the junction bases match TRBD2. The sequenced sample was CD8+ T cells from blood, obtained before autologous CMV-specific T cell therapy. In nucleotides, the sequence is TGTGCCAGCAGCTTGGGGGGACTAGGACCCGGGGAGCTGTTTTTT. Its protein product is CASSLGGLGPGELFF.